This entry describes one T cell receptor (beta chain). These data are taken from a study of blood T cell repertoires in COVID-19. Categorization into cohorts depended on clinical history that participants reported. It was within 2 weeks before study entry that exposed participants met a COVID-19 case. Method: immunoSEQ multiplex PCR; TCRdb's copy keeps in-frame clones and lacks some. The data hold 190,000 or so clones, with 75% to 90% observed a single time. Germline values: CDR1 MGHDK, CDR2 SYGVNS. The CDR3 loop spans 14 amino acids. V trimming: 4 bases; J trimming: 0 bases; junction bases outside the gene matches: 3.

The receptor's source is a woman in her thirties who had been exposed to COVID-19. The source material was PBMCs or T cells enriched from blood (not recorded which). This sequence joins TRBV25-1 and TRBJ2-7; 7 nucleotides line up with TRBD1. The DNA of the CDR3 is TGTGCCAGCAGTGTTAGGGACAGCTCCTACGAGCAGTACTTC. This gives the protein CASSVRDSSYEQYF.